Sequencing of this T cell receptor beta chain was carried out in a study of shared clonotypes between healthy human individuals. The data were produced by immunoSEQ multiplex PCR, yet TCRdb's version contains in-frame clones alone and is incomplete. The data hold around 1.9 million clones, with around 93% observed a single time. To note about this clone: Its specificity is not known.

General study points: Sharing across four donors was highest in naive CD4 (around 5%) and lowest in memory CD8 (roughly 0.4%). The study found lower generation probabilities in non-shared clonotypes than in those shared by all four donors. Among the subsets, naive ones generally showed larger estimated richness than memory ones.

Terminally differentiated effector memory CD45RA+ cells were excluded by CCR7 positive selection of CD45RO-negative cells. The sample was naive CD8+ T cells from PBMCs. The TCR originated in a man younger than 35 in good health. Some clones in this sample may be carry-over from other donors' samples.

The CDR3 sequence is CASSLRLGGFNEQFF. CDR3 bases: TGTGCCAGCAGCTTGCGTCTGGGCGGGTTCAATGAGCAGTTCTTC. The gene calls are TRBV7-3 and TRBJ2-1, with TRBD2 as a possible D gene (5 bases). Trimming took 3 bases from V and 6 from J, leaving 15 bases between them. The germline gives CDR1 SGHTA, CDR2 FQGTGA. CDR3 length: 15 residues.